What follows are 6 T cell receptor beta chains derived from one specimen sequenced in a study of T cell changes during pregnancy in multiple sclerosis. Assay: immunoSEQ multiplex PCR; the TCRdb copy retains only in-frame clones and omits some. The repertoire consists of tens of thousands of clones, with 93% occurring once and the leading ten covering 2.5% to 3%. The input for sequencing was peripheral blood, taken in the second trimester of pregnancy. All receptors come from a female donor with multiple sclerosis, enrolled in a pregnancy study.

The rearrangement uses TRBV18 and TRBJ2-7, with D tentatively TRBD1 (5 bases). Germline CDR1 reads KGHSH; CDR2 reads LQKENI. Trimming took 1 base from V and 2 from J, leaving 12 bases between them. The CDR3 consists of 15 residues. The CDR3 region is CASSPLQGRAYEQYF. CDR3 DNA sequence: TGTGCCAGCTCACCACTGCAGGGAAGGGCCTACGAGCAGTACTTC.

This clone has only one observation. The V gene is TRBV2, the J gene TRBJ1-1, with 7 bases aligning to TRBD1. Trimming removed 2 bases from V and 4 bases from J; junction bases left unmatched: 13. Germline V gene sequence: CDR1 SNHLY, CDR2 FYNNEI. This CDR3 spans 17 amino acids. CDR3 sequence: CASSEIVRTGRGTEAFF. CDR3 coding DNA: TGTGCCAGCAGTGAAATTGTCCGGACAGGCAGGGGCACTGAAGCTTTCTTT.

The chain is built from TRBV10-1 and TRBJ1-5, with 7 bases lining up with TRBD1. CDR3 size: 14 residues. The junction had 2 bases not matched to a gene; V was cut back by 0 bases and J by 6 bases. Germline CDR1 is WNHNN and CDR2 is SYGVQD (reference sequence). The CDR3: CASSESTGSQPQHF. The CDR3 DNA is TGCGCCAGCAGTGAGTCGACAGGGAGTCAGCCCCAGCATTTT.

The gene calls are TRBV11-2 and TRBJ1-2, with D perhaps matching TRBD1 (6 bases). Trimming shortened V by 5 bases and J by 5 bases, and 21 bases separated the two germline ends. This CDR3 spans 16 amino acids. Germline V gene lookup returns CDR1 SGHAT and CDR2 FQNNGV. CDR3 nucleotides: TGTGCCAGCAGCCCCTCCACGGGGGGCCTATGGTATGGCTACACCTTC. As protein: CASSPSTGGLWYGYTF.

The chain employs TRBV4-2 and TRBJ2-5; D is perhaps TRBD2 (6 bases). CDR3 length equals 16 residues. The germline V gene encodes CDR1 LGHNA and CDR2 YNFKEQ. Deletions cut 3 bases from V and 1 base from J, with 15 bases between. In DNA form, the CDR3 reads TGTGCCAGCAGCCAGCCCGAGGAGGGGCCCCAAGAGACCCAGTACTTC. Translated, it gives CASSQPEEGPQETQYF.

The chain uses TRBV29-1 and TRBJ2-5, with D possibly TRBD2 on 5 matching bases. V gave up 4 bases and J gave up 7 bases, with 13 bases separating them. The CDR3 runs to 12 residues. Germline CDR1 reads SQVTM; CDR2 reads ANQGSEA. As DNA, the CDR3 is TGCAGCGTTGGGGAGTGGAGTGGGACCCAGTACTTC. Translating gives CSVGEWSGTQYF.